These 10 T cell receptor beta chains were sequenced from one sample in a study of T cell responses to AZD1222 COVID-19 vaccine. Clones were read by immunoSEQ multiplex PCR, and TCRdb kept only the in-frame ones, dropping some. The table lists under 200,000 clones, 90% to 95% of them singletons. The source was peripheral blood, collected 28 days after the second dose of the MenACWY control vaccine. The origin of the receptors is an adult who received the MenACWY meningococcal vaccine as a control.

V and J are TRBV19 and TRBJ1-5; tentatively, D is TRBD1 (5 bases). Germline V lookup: CDR1 LNHDA, CDR2 SQIVND (reference sequence). V dropped 1 base and J dropped 4 bases, with 11 bases sitting between them. This CDR3 comprises 15 residues. This CDR3 is CASSIGDSPNQPQHF. The CDR3 DNA reads TGTGCCAGTAGTATAGGAGACAGTCCTAATCAGCCCCAGCATTTT.

CDR3 DNA sequence: TGTGCCAGTAGCGACGGGACAGACGAAAGAGAGACCCAGTACTTC. It encodes CASSDGTDERETQYF. This chain connects TRBV19 to TRBJ2-5; 7 bases fit TRBD1. With 6 bases clipped from V and 4 bases from J, the junction kept 11 bases outside the gene matches. The CDR3 has 15 residues. Germline CDR1 LNHDA, CDR2 SQIVND (reference sequence).

The table lists this clone with a few counts. V is TRBV6-2 or TRBV6-3 and J is TRBJ1-5; D gene unclear. Germline V gene lookup returns CDR1 MNHEY and CDR2 SVGEGT. Trimming cost V 0 bases and J 5 bases, with 14 bases left between them. The CDR3 consists of 16 residues. This CDR3 is CASSYSSTQWDQPQHF. CDR3 sequence (DNA): TGTGCCAGCAGTTACTCGAGTACCCAGTGGGATCAGCCCCAGCATTTT.

The rearrangement uses TRBV18 and TRBJ1-5, with 8 bases matching TRBD1. The CDR3 loop spans 17 amino acids. Looked up from germline, CDR1 is KGHSH and CDR2 is LQKENI. V was clipped by 2 bases and J by 0 bases; unmatched bases: 6. CDR3 protein: CASSPRDRTLSNQPQHF. In nucleotides, the CDR3 is TGTGCCAGCTCACCAAGGGACAGGACCCTTAGCAATCAGCCCCAGCATTTT.

The rearrangement uses TRBV7-9 and TRBJ2-1; weak D call: TRBD2 (6 bases). This CDR3 comprises 15 residues. Germline loops: CDR1 SEHNR, CDR2 FQNEAQ (reference sequence). V was pared by 1 base and J by 3 bases, with 10 bases between. In nucleotides, the CDR3 is TGTGCCAGCAGCTTAGGGGCTAGCGACTACAATGAGCAGTTCTTC. This encodes CASSLGASDYNEQFF.

The genes are TRBV28 and TRBJ2-7; D is possibly TRBD2 (7 bases). V lost 7 bases to trimming and J lost 4 bases, with 20 bases between them. This CDR3 has 15 amino acids. Germline V lookup: CDR1 MDHEN, CDR2 SYDVKM. DNA of the CDR3: TGTGCCAGCACCCCCGGAGGGGGGGTGCGGTACGAGCAGTACTTC. Residues: CASTPGGGVRYEQYF.

V and J are TRBV5-1 and TRBJ2-1; D not resolved. Trimming took off 0 bases at V and 6 bases at J, with 7 bases between the two ends. Germline-derived CDR1 and CDR2 are SGHRS and YFSETQ. The CDR3 spans 13 residues. Here the CDR3 DNA reads TGCGCCAGCAGCTTGGACGTCATCAATGAGCAGTTCTTC. It encodes CASSLDVINEQFF.

The CDR3 loop reads CARSCPGQQSGELFF. The CDR3 DNA reads TGTGCCAGAAGTTGCCCGGGACAACAATCCGGGGAGCTGTTTTTT. V usage is TRBV5-3 and J usage is TRBJ2-2; a weak D match, TRBD1 (6 bases). TRBV5-3 is given ORF status, its function remaining uncertain. The V end lost 5 bases, the J end lost 6 bases, and 17 bases lay between the germline ends. This CDR3 is built from 15 residues.

The J gene is TRBJ2-3, the V gene TRBV24-1; D tentatively fits TRBD1 or TRBD2 (5 bases each). CDR1 is KGHDR, CDR2 SFDVKD, per germline. V gave up 4 bases and J gave up 4 bases, with 17 bases separating them. CDR3 size: 16 residues. The CDR3 reads CATSDTDRQGPDTQYF. In DNA, the CDR3 is TGTGCCACCAGTGACACGGACCGTCAGGGACCAGATACGCAGTATTTT.

This clone was recorded only once. The V call is TRBV24-1, the J call TRBJ2-1; TRBD2 is a possible D gene (6 bases). This CDR3 contains 13 residues. Trimming removed 5 bases at V and 11 bases at J, with 15 bases between. CDR1 is KGHDR, CDR2 SFDVKD, per germline. CDR3 in amino acids: CATSGGGGRKQFF. The DNA of the CDR3 is TGTGCCACCAGTGGGGGAGGAGGGAGAAAGCAGTTCTTC.